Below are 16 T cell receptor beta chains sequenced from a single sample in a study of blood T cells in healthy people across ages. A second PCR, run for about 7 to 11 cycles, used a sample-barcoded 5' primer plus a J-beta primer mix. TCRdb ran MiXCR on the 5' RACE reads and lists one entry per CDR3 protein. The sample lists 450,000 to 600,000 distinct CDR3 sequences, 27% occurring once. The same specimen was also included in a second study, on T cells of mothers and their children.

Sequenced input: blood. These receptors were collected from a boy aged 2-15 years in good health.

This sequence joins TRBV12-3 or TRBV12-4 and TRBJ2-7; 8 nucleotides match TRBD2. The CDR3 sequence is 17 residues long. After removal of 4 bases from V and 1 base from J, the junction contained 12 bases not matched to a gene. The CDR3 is CASSSTGAGGLSYEQYF. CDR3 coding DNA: TGTGCCAGCAGTTCCACCGGCGCGGGAGGCCTTTCCTACGAGCAGTACTTC.

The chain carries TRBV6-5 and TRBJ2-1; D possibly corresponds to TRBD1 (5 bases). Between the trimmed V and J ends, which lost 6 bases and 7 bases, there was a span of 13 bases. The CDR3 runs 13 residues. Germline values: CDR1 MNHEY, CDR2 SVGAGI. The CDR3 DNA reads TGTGCCAGCAGCGACAGTTTTGGTAATGAGCAGTTCTTC. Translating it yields CASSDSFGNEQFF.

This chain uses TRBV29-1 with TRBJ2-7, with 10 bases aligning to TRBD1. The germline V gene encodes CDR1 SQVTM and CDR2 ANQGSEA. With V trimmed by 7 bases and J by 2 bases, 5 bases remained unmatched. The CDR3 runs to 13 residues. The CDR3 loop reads CSAGTGAPYEQYF. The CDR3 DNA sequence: TGCAGCGCTGGGACAGGGGCCCCCTACGAGCAGTACTTC.

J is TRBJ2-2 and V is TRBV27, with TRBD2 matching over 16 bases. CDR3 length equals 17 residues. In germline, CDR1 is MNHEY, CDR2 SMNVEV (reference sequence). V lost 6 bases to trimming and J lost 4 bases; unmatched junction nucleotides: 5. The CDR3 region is CASRGLAGGWTTGELFF. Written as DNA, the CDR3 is TGTGCCAGCAGGGGACTAGCGGGAGGGTGGACCACCGGGGAGCTGTTTTTT.

The CDR3 spells CASSQFLPGNEQFF. DNA of the CDR3: TGTGCCAGCAGCCAGTTTCTCCCTGGGAATGAGCAGTTCTTC. The chain combines TRBV3-1 with TRBJ2-1; D not certain. V lost 3 bases to trimming and J lost 7 bases, with 13 bases between them. This CDR3 has 14 residues. Germline CDR1 reads LGHDT; CDR2 reads YNNKEL (reference sequence).

Here the CDR3 reads CASSPPDGQGPYEQYF. Here the CDR3 DNA reads TGTGCCAGCTCACCACCGGACGGACAGGGACCCTACGAGCAGTACTTC. The chain employs TRBV18 and TRBJ2-7, with TRBD1 identical over 8 bases. CDR3 length: 16 amino acids. Germline assignment: CDR1 KGHSH and CDR2 LQKENI. Trimming removed 0 bases from V and 2 bases from J; junction bases left unmatched: 6.

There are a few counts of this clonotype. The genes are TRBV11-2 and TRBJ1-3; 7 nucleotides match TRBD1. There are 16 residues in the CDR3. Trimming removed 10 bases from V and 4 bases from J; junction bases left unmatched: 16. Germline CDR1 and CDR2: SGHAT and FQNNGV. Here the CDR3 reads CATHTVKGARGNTIYF. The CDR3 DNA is TGTGCCACCCACACGGTGAAGGGGGCGCGGGGAAACACCATATATTTT.

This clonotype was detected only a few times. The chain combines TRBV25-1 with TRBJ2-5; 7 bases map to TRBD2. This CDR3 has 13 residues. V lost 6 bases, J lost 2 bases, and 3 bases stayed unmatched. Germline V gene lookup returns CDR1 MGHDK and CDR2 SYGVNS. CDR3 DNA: TGTGCCAGCAGCGGACTAGTACAAGAGACCCAGTACTTC. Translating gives CASSGLVQETQYF. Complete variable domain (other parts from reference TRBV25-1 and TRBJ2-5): EADIYQTPRYLVIGTGKKITLECSQTMGHDKMYWYQQDPGMELHLIHYSYGVNSTEKGDLSSESTVSRIRTEHFPLTLESARPSHTSQYLCASSGLVQETQYFGPGTRLLVL.

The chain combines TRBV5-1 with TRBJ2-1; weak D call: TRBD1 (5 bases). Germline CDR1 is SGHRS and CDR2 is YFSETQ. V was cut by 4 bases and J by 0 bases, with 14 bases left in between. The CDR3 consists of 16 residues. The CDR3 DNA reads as TGCGCCAGCAGCATACCAGACGGACACTCCTACAATGAGCAGTTCTTC. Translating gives CASSIPDGHSYNEQFF. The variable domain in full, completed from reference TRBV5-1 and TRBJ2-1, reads KAGVTQTPRYLIKTRGQQVTLSCSPISGHRSVSWYQQTPGQGLQFLFEYFSETQRNKGNFPGRFSGRQFSNSRSEMNVSTLELGDSALYLCASSIPDGHSYNEQFFGPGTRLTVL.

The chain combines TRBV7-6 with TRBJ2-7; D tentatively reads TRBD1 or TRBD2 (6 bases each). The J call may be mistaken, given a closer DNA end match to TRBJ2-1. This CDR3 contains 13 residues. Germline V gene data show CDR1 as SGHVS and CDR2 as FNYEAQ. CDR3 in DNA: TGTGCCAGCAGCCCGGAGGGGGGCGATGAGCAGTTCTTC. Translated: CASSPEGGDEQFF.

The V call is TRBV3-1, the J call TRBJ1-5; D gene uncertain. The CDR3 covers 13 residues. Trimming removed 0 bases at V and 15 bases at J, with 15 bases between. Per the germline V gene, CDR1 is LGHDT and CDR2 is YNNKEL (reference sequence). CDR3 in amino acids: CASSQDTAAATHF. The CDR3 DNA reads TGTGCCAGCAGCCAAGATACGGCTGCAGCCACGCATTTT.

CDR3 amino acids: CAISAGTSGRWGTDTQYF. In DNA, the CDR3 is TGTGCCATCAGTGCCGGGACTAGCGGGAGGTGGGGCACAGATACGCAGTATTTT. This chain links TRBV10-3 with TRBJ2-3; 15 bases align to TRBD2. Germline assignment: CDR1 ENHRY and CDR2 SYGVKD. This CDR3 has 18 amino acids. J gave up 1 base and V 4 bases, and 6 bases lay outside the gene matches.

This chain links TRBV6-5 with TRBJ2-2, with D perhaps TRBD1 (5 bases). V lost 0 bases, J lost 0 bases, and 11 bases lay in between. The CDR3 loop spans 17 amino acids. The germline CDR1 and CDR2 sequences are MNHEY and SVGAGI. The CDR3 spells CASSYSWKGANTGELFF. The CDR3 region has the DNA TGTGCCAGCAGTTACTCGTGGAAAGGGGCGAACACCGGGGAGCTGTTTTTT.

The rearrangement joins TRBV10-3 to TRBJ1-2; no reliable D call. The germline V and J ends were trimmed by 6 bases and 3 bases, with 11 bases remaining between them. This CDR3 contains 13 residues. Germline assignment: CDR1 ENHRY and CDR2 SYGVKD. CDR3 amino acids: CAIRPGRDYGYTF. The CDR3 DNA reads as TGTGCCATCAGGCCCGGGAGGGACTATGGCTACACCTTC.

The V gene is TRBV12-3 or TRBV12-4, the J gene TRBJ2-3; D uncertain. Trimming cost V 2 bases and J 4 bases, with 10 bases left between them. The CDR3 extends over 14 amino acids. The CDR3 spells CASSLRTIADTQYF. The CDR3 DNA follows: TGTGCCAGCAGTTTAAGGACGATCGCAGATACGCAGTATTTT.

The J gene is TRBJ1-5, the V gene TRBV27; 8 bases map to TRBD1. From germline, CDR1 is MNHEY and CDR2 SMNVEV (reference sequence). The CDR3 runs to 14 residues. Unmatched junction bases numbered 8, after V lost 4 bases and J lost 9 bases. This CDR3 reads CASSSGTGGGPQHF. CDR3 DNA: TGTGCCAGCAGTTCCGGGACAGGCGGTGGGCCCCAGCATTTT.